The 21 T cell receptor beta chains reported below all come from one sample, sequenced in a study of cytomegalovirus exposure and HLA in healthy donors. The PCR employed 60 Vbeta primers together with 13 Jbeta primers. The protocol was immunoSEQ multiplex PCR, while the TCRdb copy is restricted to in-frame clones and leaves out a portion. The sample includes some 140,000 clones, over 70% of them seen just once. The source material was PBMCs. The receptors were sampled from a man younger than 40 in good health and CMV-seropositive.

The chain combines TRBV28 with TRBJ2-7, with D possibly TRBD2 on 6 matching bases. Germline V gene data show CDR1 as MDHEN and CDR2 as SYDVKM. The CDR3 totals 15 residues. The germline V and J ends were trimmed by 3 bases and 7 bases, with 19 bases remaining between them. CDR3 amino acids: CASSFLGSRAGEQYF. DNA of the CDR3: TGTGCCAGCAGTTTCCTGGGAAGTCGGGCGGGAGAGCAGTACTTC.

In the case of this clone: The sample contains more than one DNA sequence encoding this CDR3. The V call is TRBV5-6, the J call TRBJ2-5, with D possibly matching TRBD2 (6 bases). CDR1 is SGHDT and CDR2 is YYEEEE in the germline V gene. Trimming removed 0 bases at V and 4 bases at J, with 7 bases between. This CDR3 comprises 13 residues. CDR3 sequence reads: CASSLGGVETQYF. The CDR3 nucleotides are TGTGCCAGCAGCTTGGGGGGGGTAGAGACCCAGTACTTC.

This rearrangement joins TRBV27 to TRBJ2-3; possibly TRBD1 for D (7 bases). The CDR3 is 18 residues long. Between the trimmed V and J ends, which lost 4 bases and 9 bases, there was a span of 29 bases. Germline V gives CDR1 MNHEY, CDR2 SMNVEV (reference sequence). The CDR3 loop reads CASSSPGGRAAVRKTQYF. CDR3 sequence (DNA): TGTGCCAGCAGTTCCCCAGGGGGGCGGGCGGCCGTTCGGAAGACGCAGTATTTT.

About this clone itself: The junction does not match germline at one end; this may be a read error. The chain combines TRBV6-5 with TRBJ1-1; D is unclear. There are 12 residues in the CDR3. Looked up from germline, CDR1 is MNHEY and CDR2 is SVGAGI. The CDR3 DNA follows: TGTGCCAGCAGCCGGGGTGGCACTGAAGCTTCCTTT. This codes for CASSRGGTEASF.

In this sample, this clone turned up a few times. This sequence joins TRBV28 and TRBJ2-7, with 12 nucleotides matching TRBD2. V trimming: 4 bases; J trimming: 7 bases; junction bases outside the gene matches: 11. CDR1 MDHEN and CDR2 SYDVKM come from the germline V gene. The length of the CDR3 is 16 residues. In DNA, the CDR3 is TGTGCCAGCAGTTCAGGGAGACTAGCGGGAGTCGGTGAGCAGTACTTC. Amino acid sequence: CASSSGRLAGVGEQYF.

The sample holds a few counts of this clone. V gene TRBV6-1 combines with J gene TRBJ1-1; 8 positions match TRBD1. Germline CDR1 and CDR2: MNHNS and SASEGT. The CDR3 spans 13 residues. V shed 4 bases, J shed 7 bases, and the junction held 5 bases outside the gene matches. CDR3 loop: CASSAQGASEAFF. As DNA, the CDR3 is TGTGCCAGCAGTGCTCAGGGGGCTAGTGAAGCTTTCTTT.

V and J are TRBV5-1 and TRBJ2-1; no definite D call. The CDR3 consists of 14 residues. With 6 bases removed from V and 0 bases from J, the gap between germline ends came to 10 bases. CDR1 and CDR2 from the germline V gene are SGHRS and YFSETQ. CDR3 protein: CASNVGPSYNEQFF. CDR3 coding DNA: TGCGCCAGCAATGTGGGCCCCTCCTACAATGAGCAGTTCTTC.

The chain combines TRBV28 with TRBJ1-5; no reliable D call. The CDR3 is made up of 14 amino acids. CDR1 and CDR2 from the germline V gene are MDHEN and SYDVKM. V was shortened by 6 bases and J by 0 bases, with 9 bases between the two germline ends. DNA for the CDR3: TGTGCCAGCAGAGGCGGTTATAGCAATCAGCCCCAGCATTTT. Translating it yields CASRGGYSNQPQHF.

The V gene is TRBV5-1, the J gene TRBJ1-5, with no clear D. Trimming stripped 0 bases from V and 5 bases from J, with 6 bases between. This CDR3 has 13 residues. From germline, CDR1 is SGHRS and CDR2 YFSETQ. As DNA, the CDR3 is TGCGCCAGCAGCTTGGACGGGTATCAGCCCCAGCATTTT. Translation: CASSLDGYQPQHF.

This clone occurred a few times. This chain connects TRBV5-1 to TRBJ1-6; D may be TRBD1 (5 bases). This CDR3 is 16 amino acids long. The germline V and J ends were trimmed by 4 bases and 7 bases, with 18 bases remaining between them. Germline-derived CDR1 and CDR2 are SGHRS and YFSETQ. This CDR3 reads CASSPKFDSTNSPLHF. DNA of the CDR3: TGCGCCAGCAGCCCCAAATTCGACAGTACCAATTCACCCCTCCACTTT.

This clone was observed once. V is TRBV5-1 and J is TRBJ2-3; D is possibly TRBD2 (6 bases). The V and J ends lost 0 bases and 0 bases respectively, with 14 bases between them. Germline V gene lookup returns CDR1 SGHRS and CDR2 YFSETQ. The CDR3 extends over 17 amino acids. CDR3 in amino acids: CASSLEPRELSTDTQYF. DNA of the CDR3: TGCGCCAGCAGCTTGGAACCCCGGGAGCTAAGCACAGATACGCAGTATTTT.

The V and J genes are TRBV29-1 and TRBJ2-7; 7 bases line up with TRBD2. This CDR3 spans 13 amino acids. Germline lookup yields CDR1 SQVTM and CDR2 ANQGSEA. The trim removed 1 base at V and 3 bases at J, leaving 3 bases unmatched. CDR3 DNA: TGCAGCGTTGAAGGACCGGGAGGCTACGAGCAGTACTTC. This gives the protein CSVEGPGGYEQYF.

The chain uses TRBV2 and TRBJ2-7, with D possibly matching TRBD1 (6 bases). The CDR3 consists of 13 residues. V was shortened by 5 bases and J by 0 bases, with 8 bases between the two germline ends. Germline CDR1 reads SNHLY; CDR2 reads FYNNEI. CDR3 DNA sequence: TGTGCCAGCAGTCCGGACAGCTCCTACGAGCAGTACTTC. Amino acid sequence: CASSPDSSYEQYF.

The rearrangement uses TRBV28 and TRBJ2-7; TRBD2 matches 9 bases. Trimming cost V 3 bases and J 4 bases; bases outside gene matches: 13. This CDR3 has 17 residues. CDR1 is MDHEN, CDR2 SYDVKM, per germline. The chain's CDR3 is CASSFSVLASGMYEQYF. The CDR3 nucleotides are TGTGCCAGCAGTTTTTCGGTCCTGGCTAGCGGGATGTACGAGCAGTACTTC. The full variable domain, with the rest looked up from reference TRBV28 and TRBJ2-7, is DVKVTQSSRYLVKRTGEKVFLECVQDMDHENMFWYRQDPGLGLRLIYFSYDVKMKEKGDIPEGYSVSREKKERFSLILESASTNQTSMYLCASSFSVLASGMYEQYFGPGTRLTVT.

The chain employs TRBV7-6 and TRBJ2-1; 7 nucleotides line up with TRBD2. Germline lookup yields CDR1 SGHVS and CDR2 FNYEAQ. V lost 4 bases to trimming and J lost 8 bases; unmatched junction nucleotides: 5. CDR3 size: 13 residues. The CDR3 coding sequence is TGTGCCAGCAGCTCGTCCCGGGAGGATGAGCAGTTCTTC. It translates to CASSSSREDEQFF. The entire variable domain, with the rest obtained from reference TRBV7-6 and TRBJ2-1, is as follows: GAGVSQSPRYKVTKRGQDVALRCDPISGHVSLYWYRQALGQGPEFLTYFNYEAQQDKSGLPNDRFSAERPEGSISTLTIQRTEQRDSAMYRCASSSSREDEQFFGPGTRLTVL.

This sequence joins TRBV7-2 and TRBJ2-3; 10 bases align to TRBD2. With 3 bases clipped from V and 7 bases from J, the junction kept 7 bases outside the gene matches. Per the germline V gene, CDR1 is SGHTA and CDR2 is FQGNSA. CDR3 length equals 15 residues. The CDR3 reads CASSFASGSGNTQYF. CDR3 bases: TGTGCCAGCAGCTTCGCTAGCGGGAGTGGAAATACGCAGTATTTT.

The V call is TRBV2, the J call TRBJ1-2, with 7 bases aligning to TRBD1. CDR3 length equals 11 residues. Germline V lookup: CDR1 SNHLY, CDR2 FYNNEI. CDR3 loop: CATRTGVGYTF. CDR3 bases: TGTGCTACACGCACAGGGGTGGGCTACACCTTC.

The chain uses TRBV2 and TRBJ2-1; D might be TRBD2 (5 bases). The CDR3 spans 14 residues. Germline-derived CDR1 and CDR2 are SNHLY and FYNNEI. Trimming removed 2 bases from V and 4 bases from J, with 9 bases in between. The DNA of the CDR3 is TGTGCCAGCAGTGAACAACCGGGGTACAATGAGCAGTTCTTC. This sequence encodes CASSEQPGYNEQFF.

The chain is built from TRBV25-1 and TRBJ1-2; TRBD1 aligns across 7 bases. CDR3 length equals 13 residues. The ends lost 5 bases at V and 7 bases at J; junction bases unmatched: 7. Germline CDR1 and CDR2: MGHDK and SYGVNS. CDR3 coding DNA: TGTGCCAGCAGTCTTCGACAGGGTGGTGGCTACACCTTC. Its protein product is CASSLRQGGGYTF.

This clone showed up just once. This chain uses TRBV30 with TRBJ1-3, with 10 nucleotides matching TRBD1. Germline values: CDR1 GTSNPN, CDR2 SVGIG (reference sequence). The CDR3 sequence is 16 residues long. Trimming removed 0 bases from V and 0 bases from J; junction bases left unmatched: 2. CDR3 loop: CAWSVDRGSSGNTIYF. In DNA, the CDR3 is TGTGCCTGGAGTGTGGACAGGGGGAGCTCTGGAAACACCATATATTTT.

This clone has a single count. The chain employs TRBV28 and TRBJ1-2; 9 bases are shared with TRBD1. J was trimmed by 3 bases and V by 10 bases; bases with no gene match: 3. CDR1 is MDHEN, CDR2 SYDVKM, per germline. The CDR3 is 12 amino acids. The CDR3 loop reads CATRTGDYGYTF. CDR3 nucleotides: TGTGCCACCCGGACAGGGGACTATGGCTACACCTTC.